These 22 T cell receptor beta chains were sequenced from one sample in a study of T-cell memory formation after mild COVID-19. TCRdb re-called the 5' RACE reads through MiXCR, storing one row per CDR3 protein. The sample contains fewer than 300,000 distinct CDR3 sequences, roughly 18% of which appear only once. The source material was PBMCs or a T cell subset sorted from them (not recorded which). Source of these receptors: a man aged 18-30 years who had mild COVID-19 (a few samples of this study predate the infection). Cell type and time point are not known.

This clonotype turned up a few times. The V gene is TRBV29-1, the J gene TRBJ2-5, with TRBD1 matching over 9 bases. Germline V gene data show CDR1 as SQVTM and CDR2 as ANQGSEA. The CDR3 covers 14 residues. After removal of 6 bases from V and 4 bases from J, the junction contained 9 bases not matched to a gene. The CDR3 spells CSVVPGQGGETQYF. CDR3 DNA sequence: TGCAGCGTAGTACCGGGACAGGGAGGAGAGACCCAGTACTTC.

The rearrangement links TRBV5-5 to TRBJ2-3; possibly TRBD1 for D (7 bases). The V gene lost 4 bases and the J gene lost 5 bases, with 14 bases spanning the gap. This CDR3 comprises 14 residues. Germline CDR1 is SGHKS and CDR2 is YYEKEE (reference sequence). The CDR3 bases are TGTGCCAGCAGCCACCGACAGGGAGGAGATACGCAGTATTTT. Its translation is CASSHRQGGDTQYF.

The chain has TRBV5-1 and TRBJ2-7; 13 bases agree with TRBD2. V lost 0 bases and J lost 6; bases outside the gene matches: 3. This CDR3 comprises 15 residues. Per the germline V gene, CDR1 is SGHRS and CDR2 is YFSETQ. The CDR3 sequence: CASSLAGTSGVEQYF. The CDR3 DNA follows: TGCGCCAGCAGCTTGGCCGGGACTAGCGGGGTCGAGCAGTACTTC.

This clonotype was observed a handful of times. This rearrangement joins TRBV12-3 or TRBV12-4 to TRBJ2-5; D is unresolved. The CDR3 extends over 14 amino acids. V was clipped by 1 base and J by 5 bases, with 11 bases between them. The CDR3 DNA reads TGTGCCAGCAGTTTAGTCAGCCGCCAGGAGACCCAGTACTTC. Translating gives CASSLVSRQETQYF.

This clonotype was observed a handful of times. V is TRBV5-1 and J is TRBJ1-1; 11 nucleotides match TRBD1. Trimming cost V 4 bases and J 1 base; bases outside gene matches: 3. The V gene's germline CDR1 is SGHRS and CDR2 YFSETQ. The length of the CDR3 is 15 residues. The CDR3 loop reads CASSRGQGANTEAFF. CDR3 in DNA: TGCGCCAGCAGCAGAGGACAGGGGGCGAACACTGAAGCTTTCTTT.

This clonotype was picked up a small number of times. The genes are TRBV20-1 and TRBJ1-1, with D unclear. Germline CDR1 is DFQATT and CDR2 is SNEGSKA (reference sequence). Trimming stripped 2 bases from V and 3 bases from J, with 10 bases between. This CDR3 has 13 amino acids. The CDR3 DNA reads as TGCAGTGCTAGACAGTCTTGGGACACTGAAGCTTTCTTT. It yields the protein CSARQSWDTEAFF.

The chain joins TRBV5-5 to TRBJ1-1, with D unresolved. The CDR3 totals 12 residues. Germline V gene lookup returns CDR1 SGHKS and CDR2 YYEKEE (reference sequence). V gave up 4 bases and J gave up 5 bases, with 9 bases separating them. The CDR3 loop reads CASSVRWTEAFF. DNA of the CDR3: TGTGCCAGCAGCGTCCGGTGGACTGAAGCTTTCTTT.

In this sample, this clonotype turned up a few times. The chain joins TRBV28 to TRBJ1-5; D possibly corresponds to TRBD1 (5 bases). V was shortened by 6 bases and J by 2 bases, with 17 bases between the two germline ends. The germline V gene encodes CDR1 MDHEN and CDR2 SYDVKM. The CDR3 covers 16 residues. CDR3 nucleotide sequence: TGTGCCAGCAGCCCCGGGGGGGGGACCCGCAATCAGCCCCAGCATTTT. Protein: CASSPGGGTRNQPQHF.

There are a few counts of this clonotype. The chain joins TRBV29-1 to TRBJ1-2, with D possibly TRBD1 on 6 matching bases. V was shortened by 3 bases and J by 13 bases, with 21 bases between the two germline ends. Germline loops: CDR1 SQVTM, CDR2 ANQGSEA. The CDR3 sequence is 13 residues long. The CDR3 loop is CSVEGAAPKTGTF. In DNA, the CDR3 is TGCAGCGTTGAGGGGGCGGCACCAAAGACTGGCACCTTC. The whole variable domain, remainder taken from reference TRBV29-1 and TRBJ1-2, is SAVISQKPSRDICQRGTSLTIQCQVDSQVTMMFWYRQQPGQSLTLIATANQGSEATYESGFVIDKFPISRPNLTFSTLTVSNMSPEDSSIYLCSVEGAAPKTGTFGSGTRLTVV.

The rearrangement uses TRBV4-1 and TRBJ2-1; TRBD1 might be the D (6 bases). Per germline, CDR1 MGHRA and CDR2 YSYEKL. V shed 3 bases and J shed 6 bases, with 18 bases lying between them. This CDR3 is built from 16 residues. Here the CDR3 DNA reads TGCGCCAGCAGCCAGGCCGGAGGCAGGGGATTCAATGAGCAGTTCTTC. Translation gives CASSQAGGRGFNEQFF.

The V gene is TRBV7-8, the J gene TRBJ2-2, with D possibly matching TRBD2 (6 bases). The CDR3 extends over 15 amino acids. Germline V gives CDR1 SGHVS, CDR2 FQNEAQ. The V and J ends lost 4 bases and 0 bases respectively, with 9 bases between them. CDR3 protein: CASSSSAANTGELFF. Here the CDR3 DNA reads TGTGCCAGCAGCTCTAGCGCTGCGAACACCGGGGAGCTGTTTTTT.

The chain uses TRBV6-5 and TRBJ1-4, with TRBD1 matching over 8 bases. Germline lookup yields CDR1 MNHEY and CDR2 SVGAGI. CDR3 length: 16 amino acids. The V and J ends lost 6 bases and 7 bases, in that order; junction bases with no gene match: 13. CDR3: CASRPSGGGNGEKLFF. CDR3 DNA sequence: TGTGCCAGCAGACCCTCAGGGGGCGGAAATGGTGAAAAACTGTTTTTT.

This clonotype was seen many times. The chain recombines TRBV7-8 with TRBJ2-3; TRBD2 matches at 10 bases. The germline gives CDR1 SGHVS, CDR2 FQNEAQ. The CDR3 runs to 14 residues. The J segment lost 4 bases and the V segment lost 8 bases, leaving 6 bases of the junction unmatched. CDR3 nucleotide sequence: TGTGCCAGCGGAGCGGGGGGGCCGCCAGATACGCAGTATTTT. Translating it yields CASGAGGPPDTQYF.

This chain connects TRBV5-1 to TRBJ1-6, with D possibly TRBD1 on 5 matching bases. This CDR3 has 16 residues. Deletions cut 0 bases from V and 5 bases from J, with 12 bases between. The germline gives CDR1 SGHRS, CDR2 YFSETQ. CDR3 DNA sequence: TGCGCCAGCAGCTTGGATACAGGACAAGATAATTCACCCCTCCACTTT. Translated: CASSLDTGQDNSPLHF.

The gene calls are TRBV7-9 and TRBJ1-1; the match to TRBD1 covers 12 bases. The V and J ends lost 5 bases and 5 bases, in that order; junction bases with no gene match: 6. Per germline, CDR1 SEHNR and CDR2 FQNEAQ (reference sequence). The CDR3 runs 15 residues. This chain's CDR3 is CASSPRDRGHTEAFF. The DNA for the CDR3 is TGTGCCAGCAGCCCTCGGGACAGGGGGCATACTGAAGCTTTCTTT.

V gene TRBV19 combines with J gene TRBJ1-2; 7 nucleotides align to TRBD1. V lost 10 bases and J lost 8; bases outside the gene matches: 13. Germline loops: CDR1 LNHDA, CDR2 SQIVND (reference sequence). CDR3 size: 13 residues. CDR3 coding DNA: TGTGCCACCCGAGGGAGGGGGCAGGAGGGCTACACCTTC. Amino acid sequence: CATRGRGQEGYTF. Based on the CDR3 plus reference TRBV19 and TRBJ1-2, the full variable domain is DGGITQSPKYLFRKEGQNVTLSCEQNLNHDAMYWYRQDPGQGLRLIYYSQIVNDFQKGDIAEGYSVSREKKESFPLTVTSAQKNPTAFYLCATRGRGQEGYTFGSGTRLTVV.

This rearrangement joins TRBV2 to TRBJ1-4; D call uncertain. This CDR3 is 13 amino acids long. CDR1 is SNHLY, CDR2 FYNNEI, per germline. V gave up 2 bases and J gave up 10 bases, with 11 bases separating them. In DNA form, the CDR3 reads TGTGCCAGCAGTGAAAACACCGCCCTAAAACTGTTTTTT. Translation gives CASSENTALKLFF.

This clonotype was recorded a few times. The chain combines TRBV15 with TRBJ2-7; TRBD2 might be the D (7 bases). Looked up from germline, CDR1 is LNHNV and CDR2 is YYDKDF (reference sequence). The CDR3 has 14 amino acids. Trimming cost V 0 bases and J 5 bases, with 11 bases left between them. The chain's CDR3 is CATSRDGGADEQYV. The CDR3 region has the DNA TGTGCCACCAGCAGAGATGGGGGGGCTGACGAGCAGTACGTC.

This sequence joins TRBV4-3 and TRBJ1-3; tentatively, D is TRBD1 (6 bases). The V end was cut by 2 bases, the J end by 4 bases, with 12 bases between. CDR1 is LGHNA and CDR2 is YSLEER in the germline V gene. This CDR3 has 15 amino acids. The CDR3 loop is CASSQQQGQGNTIYF. As DNA, the CDR3 is TGCGCCAGCAGCCAACAGCAGGGGCAGGGAAACACCATATATTTT.

The J gene is TRBJ2-5, the V gene TRBV7-2; D remains ambiguous. Trimming took off 1 base at V and 9 bases at J, with 18 bases between the two ends. The CDR3 loop spans 15 amino acids. CDR1 is SGHTA and CDR2 is FQGNSA in the germline V gene. CDR3 nucleotides: TGTGCCAGCAGCTTAGATGGTCTGAGCAGGCAGTCCCAGTACTTC. Amino acid sequence: CASSLDGLSRQSQYF.

This clonotype was recorded a few times. This chain joins TRBV6-6 and TRBJ2-3, with 8 positions matching TRBD2. CDR1 is MNHNY and CDR2 is SVGAGI in the germline V gene (reference sequence). The length of the CDR3 is 16 residues. J was trimmed by 2 bases and V by 5 bases; bases with no gene match: 9. The CDR3 region has the DNA TGTGCCAGCAGTCCCGGGGGGGGGCGGTTCACAGATACGCAGTATTTT. This translates into CASSPGGGRFTDTQYF.

This clonotype has a handful of counts. The J gene is TRBJ2-4, the V gene TRBV6-5; 8 bases line up with TRBD1. After removal of 10 bases from V and 5 bases from J, the junction contained 10 bases not matched to a gene. There are 14 residues in the CDR3. Germline CDR1 MNHEY, CDR2 SVGAGI. CDR3 protein: CATRTGLYENIQYF. As DNA, the CDR3 is TGTGCCACACGGACAGGGCTCTATGAAAACATTCAGTACTTC.